In its sample, the clone carrying this T cell receptor (beta chain) was seen a few times. This entry is derived from a study of blood T cell repertoires in COVID-19. Study as a whole: PBMCs, B-cell-depleted T cells, or T cells were the source of the cDNA or gDNA that made up the material.

Study processing details: Amplification with reference gene primers provided the estimates of nucleated cell counts. The protocol was immunoSEQ multiplex PCR, while the TCRdb copy is restricted to in-frame clones and leaves out a portion. Clonal size and the V and J genes are those of that table, whereas D and trimming came from the DNA. The table lists thousands of clones, around 90% of them singletons. This CDR3 is 13 amino acids long. CDR1 SNHLY and CDR2 FYNNEI come from the germline V gene. V gave up 5 bases and J gave up 2 bases, with 10 bases separating them. Sequencing was done on a sample of peripheral blood. The J gene is TRBJ2-7, the V gene TRBV2; possibly TRBD1 for D (6 bases). The sequence was obtained from a human donor in a cohort sampled during active COVID-19. In nucleotides, the CDR3 is TGTGCCAGCAGTTGGACAGACCCCTACGAGCAGTACTTC. Translating gives CASSWTDPYEQYF.